This T cell receptor (beta chain) was sequenced in a study of molecular identifiers for immune sequencing clone quantification. V was cut by 1 base and J by 0 bases, with 5 bases left in between. Germline V lookup: CDR1 SGHDT, CDR2 YYEEEE. CDR3 length equals 13 residues. This clonotype was counted ten times or more. From the PCR reads, TCRdb called clonotypes with MiXCR, one entry per CDR3 protein. The data show about 320,000 distinct CDR3 sequences, with roughly a quarter seen just once and 0.7% to 0.95% held by the top ten. The source of this sequence is a human donor in good health. Some libraries in this study had Jurkat cell RNA spiked in. The chain has TRBV5-6 and TRBJ2-7; D gene ambiguous. The sequenced sample was naive CD8+ T cells from blood, with Jurkat cell RNA spiked in. The subset here: FACS-sorted CD8+CD4-CCR7+CD45RA+ naive T cells. CDR3 loop: CASSLRYSYEQYF. The CDR3 DNA reads TGTGCCAGCAGCTTGCGGTACTCCTACGAGCAGTACTTC.